This TCR beta chain was sequenced during a study of CD8+ T cells in alopecia areata. Study-level information: For 6 to 18 months, tofacitinib was taken, and 6 months off drug followed.

This clone was observed a few times. The authors extracted RNA and reverse transcribed it into cDNA as the sequencing template. Using immunoSEQ multiplex PCR, the repertoire was profiled, and TCRdb retains in-frame clones only, with some absent. The sample yields about 69,000 clones, roughly 61% seen once. The germline CDR1 and CDR2 sequences are MNHNS and SASEGT. V was trimmed by 1 base and J by 5 bases, leaving 12 bases between them. CDR3 length: 16 amino acids. V gene TRBV6-1 combines with J gene TRBJ2-6, with D uncertain. The sequences come from CD8+ T cells sorted from blood, collected at week 0. The receptor was derived from a human donor with alopecia areata. CDR3 DNA: TGTGCCAGCAGTGAAGTGGAGCCGCCCTGGGCCAACGTCCTGACTTTC. Encoded protein: CASSEVEPPWANVLTF.